One sample yielded the 23 T cell receptor beta chains listed below, sequenced in a study of human T cells and chemical hapten exposure. A single record per CDR3 protein comes from TCRdb applying MiXCR to the RACE reads. The sample shows roughly 200,000 distinct CDR3 sequences, 20% to 25% of them seen only once. As for time point: patch test 3, about 24 weeks after DPC sensitization. Stated treatment: therapeutic diphenylcyclopropenone sensitization with weekly scalp DPC. The specimen was whole blood, collected in connection with sensitization to the hapten diphenylcyclopropenone (DPC). All receptors come from a woman aged 40 to 55 with alopecia areata. Some clones in this sample may be carry-over from other donors' samples.

The rearrangement uses TRBV28 and TRBJ1-5; D remains ambiguous. CDR1 and CDR2 from the germline V gene are MDHEN and SYDVKM. The CDR3 length is 14 residues. The V end lost 1 base, the J end lost 7 bases, and 11 bases lay between the germline ends. In DNA form, the CDR3 reads TGTGCCAGCAGTTTATCGGGGATTGGCCAGCCCCAGCATTTT. Its protein is CASSLSGIGQPQHF.

The gene calls are TRBV28 and TRBJ2-7; TRBD1 is a possible D gene (5 bases). V shed 2 bases and J shed 3 bases, with 17 bases lying between them. CDR3 size: 16 residues. Germline CDR1 reads MDHEN; CDR2 reads SYDVKM. The CDR3 DNA follows: TGTGCCAGCAGTTTAATAGGGGCGAACTCATTCTACGAGCAGTACTTC. Translating it yields CASSLIGANSFYEQYF. The full variable domain, rest sourced from reference TRBV28 and TRBJ2-7, is DVKVTQSSRYLVKRTGEKVFLECVQDMDHENMFWYRQDPGLGLRLIYFSYDVKMKEKGDIPEGYSVSREKKERFSLILESASTNQTSMYLCASSLIGANSFYEQYFGPGTRLTVT.

This clonotype was recorded a few times. The chain employs TRBV12-3 or TRBV12-4 and TRBJ2-2; TRBD2 might be the D (5 bases). The CDR3 has 14 residues. Trimming removed 0 bases at V and 4 bases at J, with 6 bases between. The CDR3 here is CASSLAGVTGELFF. CDR3 nucleotides: TGTGCCAGCAGTTTAGCGGGAGTCACCGGGGAGCTGTTTTTT.

This clonotype was picked up many times. This chain joins TRBV20-1 and TRBJ2-1; 7 nucleotides align to TRBD2. CDR3 length equals 14 residues. The V gene end was trimmed by 3 bases and the J gene end by 4 bases; junction bases not matched to a gene: 6. Per the germline V gene, CDR1 is DFQATT and CDR2 is SNEGSKA (reference sequence). The CDR3 bases are TGCAGTGCTAGTGGGGGGAGGGGTTACAATGAGCAGTTCTTC. It yields the protein CSASGGRGYNEQFF.

Remarks on this clonotype: A read error is possible here, since a much larger clone lies one base away. The V gene is TRBV18, the J gene TRBJ1-1; D not resolved. V was cut by 8 bases and J by 4 bases, with 14 bases left in between. The CDR3 totals 13 residues. CDR1 KGHSH and CDR2 LQKENI come from the germline V gene. The CDR3 DNA reads as TGTGCCAGCACAACTGACTCCTCCACTGAAGCTTTCTTT. Protein sequence: CASTTDSSTEAFF.

The gene calls are TRBV12-3 or TRBV12-4 and TRBJ2-1, with 10 nucleotides matching TRBD2. J lost 7 bases, V lost 6 bases, and 9 bases had no gene match. The CDR3 sequence is 15 residues long. In DNA, the CDR3 is TGTGCCAGCAGACACAATAGCGGGAGGTTTAATGAGCAGTTCTTC. It codes for CASRHNSGRFNEQFF.

This chain links TRBV20-1 with TRBJ1-4; TRBD1 agrees at 8 bases. The CDR3 spans 13 residues. V lost 4 bases, J lost 4 bases, and 2 bases stayed unmatched. Germline lookup yields CDR1 DFQATT and CDR2 SNEGSKA (reference sequence). CDR3 in DNA: TGCAGTGCTATGGACAGGGTTAATGAAAAACTGTTTTTT. Translation: CSAMDRVNEKLFF.

The CDR3 DNA reads TGCAGCGCCGCCAGAGACAGGGCCTACAATGAGCAGTTCTTC. This translates into CSAARDRAYNEQFF. The V and J genes are TRBV29-1 and TRBJ2-1; TRBD1 aligns across 7 bases. Trimming at V came to 7 bases and at J to 2 bases, leaving 8 bases not matched to a gene. Per the germline V gene, CDR1 is SQVTM and CDR2 is ANQGSEA. The CDR3 sequence is 14 residues long.

The chain employs TRBV20-1 and TRBJ1-2, with D uncertain. Germline V gene data show CDR1 as DFQATT and CDR2 as SNEGSKA (reference sequence). The CDR3 length is 10 residues. The V end lost 6 bases, the J end lost 4 bases, and 6 bases lay between the germline ends. The CDR3 sequence: CSALSYGYTF. Here the CDR3 DNA reads TGCAGTGCCCTGAGCTATGGCTACACCTTC.

J is TRBJ2-3 and V is TRBV5-5; D is undetermined. The CDR3 contains 17 residues. Germline V gene lookup returns CDR1 SGHKS and CDR2 YYEKEE (reference sequence). The V end lost 3 bases, the J end lost 0 bases, and 17 bases lay between the germline ends. The DNA of the CDR3 is TGTGCCAGCAGCTACATCTTGGGTCCCCTTAGCACAGATACGCAGTATTTT. Residues: CASSYILGPLSTDTQYF.

This chain uses TRBV7-3 with TRBJ2-1, with 10 bases fitting TRBD2. V was clipped by 5 bases and J by 2 bases; unmatched bases: 3. Germline V gene sequence: CDR1 SGHTA, CDR2 FQGTGA. This CDR3 contains 15 residues. CDR3: CASSATSGTYNEQFF. The DNA of the CDR3 is TGTGCCAGCAGCGCCACTAGCGGGACCTACAATGAGCAGTTCTTC.

The chain carries TRBV6-5 and TRBJ2-1; TRBD2 agrees at 10 bases. Germline CDR1 reads MNHEY; CDR2 reads SVGAGI. The CDR3 loop spans 15 amino acids. V lost 7 bases and J lost 7; bases outside the gene matches: 10. CDR3 in amino acids: CASTSAGGPGNEQFF. CDR3 nucleotides: TGTGCCAGCACCTCAGCGGGAGGGCCTGGGAATGAGCAGTTCTTC.

V gene TRBV29-1 combines with J gene TRBJ2-1; 10 bases agree with TRBD1. The CDR3 sequence is 14 residues long. J gave up 12 bases and V 4 bases, and 12 bases lay outside the gene matches. Germline V CDR1 and CDR2: SQVTM, ANQGSEA. CDR3 sequence: CSVGGQGVGIVQFF. DNA for the CDR3: TGCAGCGTTGGCGGACAGGGGGTAGGGATCGTGCAGTTCTTC.

This clonotype showed up just a few times. The gene calls are TRBV20-1 and TRBJ2-1; D possibly corresponds to TRBD2 (5 bases). Germline CDR1 and CDR2: DFQATT and SNEGSKA (reference sequence). Deletions cut 6 bases from V and 2 bases from J, with 14 bases between. CDR3 length: 14 residues. The CDR3 spells CSAERTETYNEQFF. The CDR3 bases are TGCAGTGCAGAGCGGACCGAGACCTACAATGAGCAGTTCTTC.

CDR3 DNA: TGCGCCAGCAGCTTGGACGGGGTCGGGGAGACCCAGTACTTC. Protein sequence: CASSLDGVGETQYF. V usage is TRBV5-1 and J usage is TRBJ2-5; D might be TRBD2 (5 bases). V lost 0 bases, J lost 5 bases, and 11 bases lay in between. The germline CDR1 and CDR2 sequences are SGHRS and YFSETQ. This CDR3 is built from 14 residues.

This clonotype came up many times. This chain connects TRBV6-2 or TRBV6-3 to TRBJ1-5; TRBD1 might be the D (5 bases). The CDR3 is made up of 14 amino acids. Germline V gives CDR1 MNHEY, CDR2 SVGEGT. With 7 bases removed from V and 0 bases from J, the gap between germline ends came to 10 bases. CDR3 residues: CASNTGLSNQPQHF. The CDR3 DNA sequence: TGTGCCAGCAACACAGGACTTAGCAATCAGCCCCAGCATTTT.

The chain employs TRBV5-4 and TRBJ1-2; no definite D call. The CDR3 loop spans 14 amino acids. Germline V gives CDR1 SGHNT, CDR2 YYREEE (reference sequence). The V end lost 1 base, the J end lost 5 bases, and 12 bases lay between the germline ends. CDR3 nucleotide sequence: TGTGCCAGCAGCTTGACAACGGTCTCTTATGGCTACACCTTC. Its translation: CASSLTTVSYGYTF.

As DNA, the CDR3 is TGTGCCAGCACCCGAGAGGGGGGATTAGGCACCTTAGCCAAAAACATTCAGTACTTC. Translation: CASTREGGLGTLAKNIQYF. V gene TRBV5-6 combines with J gene TRBJ2-4; either TRBD1 or TRBD2 may fit D (6 bases each). Germline CDR1 reads SGHDT; CDR2 reads YYEEEE. The ends were cut back, 6 bases at V and 0 bases at J, with 25 bases in the middle. This CDR3 contains 19 residues.

This clonotype was seen a handful of times. V and J are TRBV20-1 and TRBJ2-7, with TRBD1 matching over 7 bases. Looked up from germline, CDR1 is DFQATT and CDR2 is SNEGSKA (reference sequence). With 5 bases clipped from V and 5 bases from J, the junction kept 12 bases outside the gene matches. CDR3 length: 14 amino acids. The CDR3 DNA follows: TGCAGTGCTTTCCCTAGGGGGCTACTGGACGAGCAGTACTTC. Translation: CSAFPRGLLDEQYF.

The V and J genes are TRBV9 and TRBJ2-3; D may match TRBD1 or TRBD2 (5 bases each). Germline CDR1 SGDLS, CDR2 YYNGEE. The CDR3 has 16 amino acids. Trimming shortened V by 4 bases and J by 4 bases, and 19 bases separated the two germline ends. The CDR3 here is CASSPPGTGLADTQYF. The DNA for the CDR3 is TGTGCCAGCAGCCCCCCCGGGACCGGCTTGGCAGATACGCAGTATTTT.

This clonotype was counted only a few times. The chain uses TRBV28 and TRBJ2-7; 9 bases are shared with TRBD1. Germline CDR1 reads MDHEN; CDR2 reads SYDVKM. This CDR3 has 15 amino acids. Trimming removed 6 bases from V and 4 bases from J; junction bases left unmatched: 10. CDR3 in amino acids: CASRSPGTGMYEQYF. CDR3 DNA: TGTGCCAGCAGGAGCCCCGGGACAGGGATGTACGAGCAGTACTTC. The full variable domain, its missing parts supplied by reference TRBV28 and TRBJ2-7, is DVKVTQSSRYLVKRTGEKVFLECVQDMDHENMFWYRQDPGLGLRLIYFSYDVKMKEKGDIPEGYSVSREKKERFSLILESASTNQTSMYLCASRSPGTGMYEQYFGPGTRLTVT.

This clonotype was counted at least ten times. The rearrangement links TRBV4-3 to TRBJ2-5; perhaps TRBD1 as D (5 bases). Germline loops: CDR1 LGHNA, CDR2 YSLEER. CDR3 size: 14 residues. Trimming left V 2 bases short and J 2 bases short, with 9 bases between. The CDR3 here is CASSQNPGQETQYF. In nucleotides, the CDR3 is TGCGCCAGCAGCCAAAACCCAGGGCAAGAGACCCAGTACTTC.

The chain uses TRBV14 and TRBJ2-7; D is undetermined. Trimming pared 4 bases from V and 4 bases from J, leaving 20 bases between. The V gene's germline CDR1 is SGHDN and CDR2 FVKESK. The CDR3 has 16 amino acids. The DNA for the CDR3 is TGTGCCAGCAGCCGTAATTACGTGACGGGCTTATACGAGCAGTACTTC. The encoded protein is CASSRNYVTGLYEQYF.